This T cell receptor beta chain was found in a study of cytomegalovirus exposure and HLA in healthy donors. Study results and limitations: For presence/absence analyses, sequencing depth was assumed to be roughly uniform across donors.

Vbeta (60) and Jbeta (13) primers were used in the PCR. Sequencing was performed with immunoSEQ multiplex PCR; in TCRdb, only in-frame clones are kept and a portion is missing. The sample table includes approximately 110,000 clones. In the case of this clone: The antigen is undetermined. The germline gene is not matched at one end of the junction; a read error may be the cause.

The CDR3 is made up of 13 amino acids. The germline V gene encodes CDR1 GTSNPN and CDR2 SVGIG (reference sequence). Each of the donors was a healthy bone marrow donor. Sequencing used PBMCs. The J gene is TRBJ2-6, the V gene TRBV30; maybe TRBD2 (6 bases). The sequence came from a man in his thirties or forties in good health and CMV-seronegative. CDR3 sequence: CAWSGGGTNVLTF. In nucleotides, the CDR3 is TGTGCCTGGAGCGGGGGTGGGACCAACGTCCTGACTTTC.